This is a list of T cell receptor beta chains from one sample in a study of shared clonotypes between healthy human individuals. Using immunoSEQ multiplex PCR, the repertoire was profiled, and TCRdb retains in-frame clones only, with some absent. The repertoire holds about 2 million clones, with 85% to 95% as singletons. Sequencing was carried out using naive CD4+ T cells sorted from blood. These receptor sequences come from a man younger than 35 in good health. Each CDR3 is given with its conserved first and last residue. D genes are given only for firm matches.

CDR3aa	CDR3nt	v_gene	j_gene	d_gene
CASSQAGQPNEKLFF	TGTGCCAGCAGCCAGGCGGGACAGCCAAATGAAAAACTGTTTTTT	TRBV11-2	TRBJ1-4	TRBD1
CASSDVGGTDTQYF	TGCGCCAGCAGTGATGTCGGAGGCACAGATACGCAGTATTTT	TRBV10-1	TRBJ2-3	NA
CASSVGTGRDTQYF	TGCGCCAGCAGCGTGGGGACGGGACGAGATACGCAGTATTTT	TRBV4-1	TRBJ2-3	NA
CASSLGRGSSYEQYF	TGTGCCAGCAGCCTCGGAAGGGGAAGCTCCTACGAGCAGTACTTC	TRBV7-2	TRBJ2-7	NA
CASSANGDRGNTIYF	TGTGCCAGCAGTGCAAACGGGGACAGGGGAAACACCATATATTTT	TRBV27	TRBJ1-3	TRBD1
CASTPPADNYGYTF	TGTGCCAGCACCCCTCCAGCAGATAACTATGGCTACACCTTC	TRBV7-9	TRBJ1-2	NA
CASRQGTGELFF	TGTGCCAGCAGACAGGGAACCGGGGAGCTGTTTTTT	TRBV2	TRBJ2-2	NA
CASSREGENTEAFF	TGCGCCAGCAGCCGGGAAGGGGAGAACACTGAAGCTTTCTTT	TRBV5-1	TRBJ1-1	NA
CASRIRDPPEAYNEQFF	TGTGCAAGTCGCATCCGGGACCCCCCGGAGGCCTACAATGAGCAGTTCTTC	TRBV12-2	TRBJ2-1	NA
CASSQEPVAGFYEQYF	TGCGCCAGCAGCCAAGAGCCCGTTGCGGGCTTCTACGAGCAGTACTTC	TRBV4-1	TRBJ2-7	NA
CASRLAREGQTPLEQYF	TGTGCAAGTCGCTTAGCCAGAGAAGGCCAGACCCCCCTCGAGCAGTACTTC	TRBV12-2	TRBJ2-7	NA
CASSPQILNSPLHF	TGTGCCAGCAGTCCCCAGATCCTGAATTCACCCCTCCACTTT	TRBV6-1	TRBJ1-6	NA
CASSHRGTGGVSRDEKLFF	TGCGCCAGCAGCCACAGGGGTACAGGGGGCGTTTCGCGGGATGAAAAACTGTTTTTT	TRBV4-1	TRBJ1-4	TRBD1
CASSLAGQGFTEAFF	TGTGCCAGCAGCTTGGCGGGACAGGGTTTCACTGAAGCTTTCTTT	TRBV5-5	TRBJ1-1	TRBD1
CAISKDRLMNTEAFF	TGTGCCATCAGTAAGGACAGGCTCATGAACACTGAAGCTTTCTTT	TRBV10-3	TRBJ1-1	TRBD1
CASSLNIRSSGNTIYF	TGTGCCAGCAGTTTAAATATCAGGAGCTCTGGAAACACCATATATTTT	TRBV28	TRBJ1-3	NA